These 19 T cell receptor beta chains were sequenced from one sample in a study of regulatory T cells in long-lasting Graves disease. Documented time point: newly diagnosed GD, antithyroid drugs for less than 3 months. PBMCs were the source of the RNA used for TCR sequencing. Arm-PCR with iRepertoire HTBI primers amplified the CDR3 regions for these TCR beta libraries. TCRdb ran MiXCR on the multiplex PCR reads and lists one entry per CDR3 protein. The table lists around 450,000 distinct CDR3 sequences, 14% to 15% of them singletons. The same data also contributed to another study, on T cells in Graves' hyperthyroidism and ophthalmopathy.

Sequencing used peripheral blood mononuclear cells (PBMCs), obtained at new diagnosis, from a patient treated with antithyroid drugs. The receptors come from a woman in her twenties or thirties with Graves disease.

This clonotype was seen only a few times. V and J are TRBV7-3 and TRBJ2-5; tentative D call: TRBD2 (6 bases). The CDR3 runs 14 residues. Germline lookup yields CDR1 SGHTA and CDR2 FQGTGA. V lost 8 bases and J lost 3, with 16 bases in between. Written as DNA, the CDR3 is TGTGCCAGCTCGTCGTTCAGGGAGGAAGAGACCCAGTACTTC. Translated: CASSSFREEETQYF.

The V gene is TRBV28, the J gene TRBJ2-1; no definite D call. The CDR3 runs 12 residues. V was trimmed by 6 bases and J by 12 bases, leaving 15 bases between them. Germline CDR1 and CDR2: MDHEN and SYDVKM. The CDR3 DNA is TGTGCCAGCAGCCGGCCGAATAAGGGGCAGTTCTTC. Residues: CASSRPNKGQFF.

The sample holds a few counts of this clonotype. The chain employs TRBV12-3 or TRBV12-4 and TRBJ2-2; maybe TRBD2 (6 bases). The CDR3 covers 14 residues. Trimming took 4 bases from V and 4 from J, leaving 10 bases between them. The CDR3 protein is CASSSGRGTGELFF. CDR3 sequence (DNA): TGTGCCAGCAGTTCCGGGAGAGGCACCGGGGAGCTGTTTTTT.

The V and J genes are TRBV25-1 and TRBJ1-1; possible D gene TRBD1, 5 bases. V was pared by 1 base and J by 1 base, with 7 bases between. The CDR3 has 14 amino acids. Per germline, CDR1 MGHDK and CDR2 SYGVNS. This CDR3 reads CASSEWGQNTEAFF. Here the CDR3 DNA reads TGTGCCAGCAGTGAATGGGGCCAGAACACTGAAGCTTTCTTT.

This clonotype appeared a few times. The chain couples TRBV5-5 to TRBJ2-5; 13 bases are shared with TRBD2. V trimming: 2 bases; J trimming: 4 bases; junction bases outside the gene matches: 5. The CDR3 totals 16 residues. Germline lookup yields CDR1 SGHKS and CDR2 YYEKEE (reference sequence). For the CDR3, the DNA is TGTGCCAGCAGCTTCGAAGGACTAGCGGGAGCAGAGACCCAGTACTTC. It translates to CASSFEGLAGAETQYF.

This clonotype has a count of ten or more. CDR3 protein: CSAQRSGRTIYEQYF. CDR3 coding DNA: TGCAGTGCTCAGCGTAGCGGGAGAACTATATACGAGCAGTACTTC. The chain links TRBV20-1 to TRBJ2-7, with 9 positions matching TRBD2. From germline, CDR1 is DFQATT and CDR2 SNEGSKA (reference sequence). V was pared by 5 bases and J by 4 bases, with 12 bases of the junction left unmatched. CDR3 length: 15 residues.

The chain carries TRBV24-1 and TRBJ2-1; 10 bases agree with TRBD2. The CDR3 has 15 amino acids. Unmatched junction bases numbered 10, after V lost 3 bases and J lost 12 bases. Germline V gives CDR1 KGHDR, CDR2 SFDVKD. CDR3 residues: CATSDPSGSLWGQFF. In DNA form, the CDR3 reads TGTGCCACCAGTGATCCTAGCGGGAGTTTGTGGGGGCAGTTCTTC.

This clonotype was seen at least ten times. The chain is built from TRBV19 and TRBJ2-3; maybe TRBD2 (6 bases). This CDR3 contains 14 residues. Germline V gene sequence: CDR1 LNHDA, CDR2 SQIVND (reference sequence). Trimming removed 3 bases from V and 2 bases from J, with 9 bases in between. The CDR3 DNA sequence: TGTGCCAGTAGTATTTGGCGGGACACAGATACGCAGTATTTT. Protein product: CASSIWRDTDTQYF.

The table lists this clonotype with many counts. This sequence joins TRBV5-8 and TRBJ2-5; 12 bases agree with TRBD1. CDR3 length: 15 amino acids. CDR1 is SGHTS, CDR2 YDEGEE, per germline. With V trimmed by 3 bases and J by 5 bases, 5 bases remained unmatched. The CDR3 DNA reads as TGTGCCAGCAGCTGGGGACAGGGGGCTAGGGAGACCCAGTACTTC. Translating gives CASSWGQGARETQYF.

This clonotype was counted at least ten times. The rearrangement uses TRBV12-5 and TRBJ2-3; perhaps TRBD2 as D (6 bases). Trimming removed 3 bases from V and 3 bases from J, with 7 bases in between. The germline CDR1 and CDR2 sequences are LGHNT and FRNRAP. This CDR3 comprises 13 residues. DNA of the CDR3: TGTGCTAGTGGTTTTGGGGGGACAGATACGCAGTATTTT. Its translation: CASGFGGTDTQYF.

In this sample, this clonotype turned up many times. V is TRBV28 and J is TRBJ2-1; 7 nucleotides align to TRBD2. Germline values: CDR1 MDHEN, CDR2 SYDVKM. The V gene end was trimmed by 2 bases and the J gene end by 8 bases; junction bases not matched to a gene: 3. This CDR3 is built from 13 residues. This chain's CDR3 is CASSLGTKHEQFF. The CDR3 coding sequence is TGTGCCAGCAGTTTAGGGACTAAGCATGAGCAGTTCTTC. Variable domain in full (rest from reference TRBV28 and TRBJ2-1): DVKVTQSSRYLVKRTGEKVFLECVQDMDHENMFWYRQDPGLGLRLIYFSYDVKMKEKGDIPEGYSVSREKKERFSLILESASTNQTSMYLCASSLGTKHEQFFGPGTRLTVL.

The chain joins TRBV29-1 to TRBJ1-5; possibly TRBD1 for D (5 bases). The germline V gene encodes CDR1 SQVTM and CDR2 ANQGSEA. The ends were cut back, 4 bases at V and 7 bases at J, with 14 bases in the middle. This CDR3 contains 13 residues. CDR3 amino acids: CSVGSGRDQPQHF. The CDR3 region has the DNA TGCAGCGTTGGGTCCGGCAGGGACCAGCCCCAGCATTTT.

The chain carries TRBV7-2 and TRBJ2-7; D may be TRBD1 (5 bases). CDR1 SGHTA and CDR2 FQGNSA come from the germline V gene. This CDR3 has 16 amino acids. Trimming took off 2 bases at V and 1 base at J, with 15 bases between the two ends. CDR3 in amino acids: CASSLNRLTVSYEQYF. CDR3 DNA: TGTGCCAGCAGCTTAAACAGATTGACAGTTTCCTACGAGCAGTACTTC.

This clonotype came up many times. The genes are TRBV5-1 and TRBJ2-7; TRBD1 agrees at 7 bases. CDR3 length equals 14 residues. The V and J ends lost 7 bases and 0 bases, in that order; junction bases with no gene match: 7. Germline lookup yields CDR1 SGHRS and CDR2 YFSETQ. The CDR3: CASARGRTSYEQYF. The CDR3 bases are TGCGCCAGCGCTAGGGGGCGAACCTCCTACGAGCAGTACTTC. The full variable domain, completed using reference TRBV5-1 and TRBJ2-7, is KAGVTQTPRYLIKTRGQQVTLSCSPISGHRSVSWYQQTPGQGLQFLFEYFSETQRNKGNFPGRFSGRQFSNSRSEMNVSTLELGDSALYLCASARGRTSYEQYFGPGTRLTVT.

V gene TRBV7-9 combines with J gene TRBJ1-5; D unresolved. Germline assignment: CDR1 SEHNR and CDR2 FQNEAQ (reference sequence). The CDR3 has 14 residues. The ends were cut back, 3 bases at V and 4 bases at J, with 10 bases in the middle. The CDR3 DNA sequence: TGTGCCAGCAGCTTCGGATACGATAATCAGCCCCAGCATTTT. It codes for CASSFGYDNQPQHF.

This clonotype occurred many times. The chain is built from TRBV12-3 or TRBV12-4 and TRBJ1-5; TRBD1 is a possible D gene (5 bases). This CDR3 spans 15 amino acids. The V gene lost 1 base and the J gene lost 7 bases, with 14 bases spanning the gap. This CDR3 is CASSLGGLRGQPQHF. The CDR3 nucleotides read TGTGCCAGCAGTTTAGGAGGGTTGAGGGGCCAGCCCCAGCATTTT.

This clonotype has ten or more counts. V gene TRBV6-1 combines with J gene TRBJ1-2; a weak D match, TRBD1 (6 bases). V lost 1 base, J lost 5 bases, and 14 bases lay in between. Germline lookup yields CDR1 MNHNS and CDR2 SASEGT. The CDR3 has 15 amino acids. The CDR3, as DNA: TGTGCCAGCAGTGAAGGTCGGGGGCAGGGGTATGGCTACACCTTC. It specifies CASSEGRGQGYGYTF.

This clonotype was found a few times. V is TRBV9 and J is TRBJ2-5; 11 positions agree with TRBD2. The J call may not be correct, given that the DNA end is closer to TRBJ2-7. The length of the CDR3 is 15 residues. Germline CDR1 and CDR2: SGDLS and YYNGEE. The CDR3 DNA follows: TGTGCCAGCAGCGTAGCTAGCGGGAGGAGCCACGAGCAGTACTTC. Its translation: CASSVASGRSHEQYF.

This clonotype was picked up a small number of times. The chain recombines TRBV6-5 with TRBJ2-1, with 9 bases that match TRBD2. J gave up 5 bases and V 2 bases, and 10 bases lay outside the gene matches. The CDR3 has 17 amino acids. Germline V gene data show CDR1 as MNHEY and CDR2 as SVGAGI. As DNA, the CDR3 is TGTGCCAGCAGTTACCCTCTCAAACTAGCGGGTCACAATGAGCAGTTCTTC. Its protein is CASSYPLKLAGHNEQFF.